The present T cell receptor (beta chain) was sequenced within a study of blood T cell repertoires in COVID-19. Study background: From the United States, Italy and Spain came samples of acute and convalescent COVID-19. PBMCs, B-cell-depleted T cells, or T cells were the source of the cDNA or gDNA that made up the material.

The CDR3 has 15 amino acids. Germline V CDR1 and CDR2: SGHAT, FQNNGV. Losses at the gene ends were 5 bases for V and 7 bases for J; bases not matched to a gene: 9. The authors' processing: Amplified reference gene primers provided the basis for estimating nucleated cell counts. Using immunoSEQ multiplex PCR, the repertoire was profiled, and TCRdb retains in-frame clones only, with some absent. V and J calls and clone size follow that table, whereas D and trimming were derived from the DNA. The sample has about 110,000 clones; 81% are singletons. Sequencing was carried out using peripheral blood. This chain connects TRBV11-2 to TRBJ2-2; 8 nucleotides align to TRBD1. The TCR comes from a middle-aged man with acute or convalescent COVID-19. The CDR3 DNA follows: TGTGCCAGCAGCGGGGGCCGGACAGGGTTCGGGGAGCTGTTTTTT. This encodes CASSGGRTGFGELFF.